Following are 7 T cell receptor beta chains from one sample sequenced in a study of blood T cell repertoires in COVID-19. Assay used: immunoSEQ multiplex PCR; TCRdb lists only in-frame clones, some missing. The sample carries 250,000 to 350,000 clones, approximately 89% recorded once. Source material: PBMCs or T cells enriched from blood (not recorded which). The source of these receptors is a woman aged 50 to 60 who had been exposed to COVID-19.

The gene calls are TRBV13 and TRBJ1-4; D not certain. The CDR3 totals 15 residues. Germline CDR1 PRHDT, CDR2 FYEKMQ (reference sequence). The ends were cut back, 5 bases at V and 0 bases at J, with 10 bases in the middle. CDR3 sequence (DNA): TGTGCCAGCAGCGCGGGCCCTACAACTAATGAAAAACTGTTTTTT. Amino acid sequence: CASSAGPTTNEKLFF.

The chain is built from TRBV29-1 and TRBJ1-1; the match to TRBD1 covers 9 bases. CDR3 length: 15 residues. Germline values: CDR1 SQVTM, CDR2 ANQGSEA. The V and J ends lost 3 bases and 2 bases, in that order; junction bases with no gene match: 7. The CDR3 sequence: CSVESGTGPNTEAFF. DNA of the CDR3: TGCAGCGTTGAGAGCGGGACAGGGCCTAACACTGAAGCTTTCTTT.

The chain combines TRBV18 with TRBJ2-7; D may be TRBD2 (7 bases). CDR1 is KGHSH, CDR2 LQKENI, per germline. The V end was cut by 3 bases, the J end by 1 base, with 13 bases between. The CDR3 runs 15 residues. The CDR3 nucleotides read TGTGCCAGCTCACCCCAAGGGGGGGGATCCTACGAGCAGTACTTC. Its translation is CASSPQGGGSYEQYF.

The CDR3 sequence is CASIPGTRAYGYTF. In DNA, the CDR3 is TGTGCCAGCATCCCCGGGACAAGGGCCTATGGCTACACCTTC. The J gene is TRBJ1-2, the V gene TRBV5-6, with TRBD1 as a possible D gene (6 bases). The CDR3 runs 14 residues. V was shortened by 6 bases and J by 4 bases, with 16 bases between the two germline ends. The germline gives CDR1 SGHDT, CDR2 YYEEEE.

On this clone: Other DNA sequences in the same sample also yield this CDR3. This CDR3 is CASSLGANYGYTF. The CDR3 DNA follows: TGTGCCAGCAGCTTAGGAGCTAACTATGGCTACACCTTC. The V gene is TRBV7-2, the J gene TRBJ1-2; D unclear. The length of the CDR3 is 13 residues. Trimming pared 1 base from V and 0 bases from J, leaving 3 bases between. Germline values: CDR1 SGHTA, CDR2 FQGNSA.

V and J are TRBV11-2 and TRBJ1-1, with D perhaps matching TRBD1 (6 bases). This CDR3 has 14 amino acids. Germline assignment: CDR1 SGHAT and CDR2 FQNNGV. Trimming removed 5 bases at V and 4 bases at J, with 14 bases between. The CDR3 sequence: CASSPDRPFTEAFF. The CDR3 DNA reads TGTGCCAGCAGCCCCGACAGGCCTTTCACTGAAGCTTTCTTT.

This chain uses TRBV19 with TRBJ1-2; the D gene is possibly TRBD1 (6 bases). Germline V gives CDR1 LNHDA, CDR2 SQIVND (reference sequence). The CDR3 extends over 15 amino acids. V dropped 3 bases and J dropped 4 bases, with 15 bases sitting between them. The DNA for the CDR3 is TGTGCCAGTAGTATTGAGAACAGGGCGTTCTATGGCTACACCTTC. The encoded protein is CASSIENRAFYGYTF.